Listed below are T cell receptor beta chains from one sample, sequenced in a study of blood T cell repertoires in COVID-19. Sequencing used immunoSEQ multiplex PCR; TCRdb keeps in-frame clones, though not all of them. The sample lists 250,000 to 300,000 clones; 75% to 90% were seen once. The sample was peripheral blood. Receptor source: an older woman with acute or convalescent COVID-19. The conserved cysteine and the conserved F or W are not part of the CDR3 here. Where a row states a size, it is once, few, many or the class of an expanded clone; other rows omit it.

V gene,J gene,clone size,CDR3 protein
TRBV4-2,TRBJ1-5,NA,ASSQGRESAGEPQH
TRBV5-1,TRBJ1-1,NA,ASSFGQRGAGAF
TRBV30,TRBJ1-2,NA,AWSVPGAKGQAYGYT
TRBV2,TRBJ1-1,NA,ASRPQGGVTEAF
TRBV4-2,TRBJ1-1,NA,ASSQDGTFGRTGRGLAF
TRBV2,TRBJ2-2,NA,ASSVWSSVEGGTGELF
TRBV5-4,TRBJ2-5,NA,ASSLGGGQLETQY
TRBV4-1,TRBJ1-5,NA,ASSTTYPANQPQH
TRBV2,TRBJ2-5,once,ASRGGGETQY
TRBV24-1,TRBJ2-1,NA,ATSQSHNEQF
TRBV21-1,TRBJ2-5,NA,ASGGTGIGETQY
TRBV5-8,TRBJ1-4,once,ASSFDREEKLF
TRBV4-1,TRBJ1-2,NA,ASSQLAGQNYGYT